Each of the 8 T cell receptor beta chains below was sequenced from the same sample in a study of blood T cell repertoires in COVID-19. Sequencing used immunoSEQ multiplex PCR; TCRdb keeps in-frame clones, though not all of them. The profile covers under 150,000 clones, with 80% appearing a single time and approximately 5% taken by the ten largest. The specimen sequenced was peripheral blood. All receptors derive from a woman between 45 and 60 years old with acute or convalescent COVID-19.

In its sample, this clone was seen once. The V gene is TRBV5-1, the J gene TRBJ1-3, with D perhaps TRBD1 (6 bases). The germline gives CDR1 SGHRS, CDR2 YFSETQ. This CDR3 spans 18 amino acids. Trimming took 0 bases from V and 2 from J, leaving 18 bases between them. The CDR3 spells CASSLGIPGQSAGNTIYF. The CDR3 DNA is TGCGCCAGCAGCTTGGGCATTCCCGGACAGTCGGCTGGAAACACCATATATTTT.

J is TRBJ2-3 and V is TRBV5-1; 8 positions agree with TRBD2. CDR3 size: 14 residues. V dropped 4 bases and J dropped 5; count of bases not matched to a gene: 6. Germline lookup yields CDR1 SGHRS and CDR2 YFSETQ. The CDR3 loop is CASSISGGRDTQYF. CDR3 DNA: TGCGCCAGCAGCATAAGCGGGGGCCGAGATACGCAGTATTTT. The full variable domain, in which reference TRBV5-1 and TRBJ2-3 provide the parts outside the CDR3, is KAGVTQTPRYLIKTRGQQVTLSCSPISGHRSVSWYQQTPGQGLQFLFEYFSETQRNKGNFPGRFSGRQFSNSRSEMNVSTLELGDSALYLCASSISGGRDTQYFGPGTRLTVL.

The chain carries TRBV18 and TRBJ2-7; perhaps TRBD2 as D (6 bases). CDR3 size: 17 residues. The germline V gene has CDR1 KGHSH and CDR2 LQKENI. Trimming took off 3 bases at V and 4 bases at J, with 22 bases between the two ends. The CDR3 is CASSPGDWQPLGYEQYF. The CDR3 coding sequence is TGTGCCAGCTCACCGGGGGACTGGCAGCCTCTTGGGTACGAGCAGTACTTC.

The chain recombines TRBV4-2 with TRBJ2-3; maybe TRBD1 (5 bases). The CDR3 sequence is 14 residues long. V lost 2 bases and J 4 bases, leaving 10 bases between the germline ends. Germline V gives CDR1 LGHNA, CDR2 YNFKEQ. CDR3 protein: CASSQQGRADTQYF. The CDR3 DNA reads TGTGCCAGCAGCCAACAGGGTCGGGCAGATACGCAGTATTTT.

The chain is built from TRBV28 and TRBJ1-5; 10 bases agree with TRBD1. Germline trimming cut 7 bases from V and 5 bases from J; bases unmatched to any gene: 11. CDR3 length equals 16 residues. The germline V gene has CDR1 MDHEN and CDR2 SYDVKM. The DNA of the CDR3 is TGTGCCAGCATGACCATTGTGGACAGGGGGGATCAGCCCCAGCATTTT. Encoded protein: CASMTIVDRGDQPQHF. The variable domain in full, with the rest retrieved from reference TRBV28 and TRBJ1-5, is DVKVTQSSRYLVKRTGEKVFLECVQDMDHENMFWYRQDPGLGLRLIYFSYDVKMKEKGDIPEGYSVSREKKERFSLILESASTNQTSMYLCASMTIVDRGDQPQHFGDGTRLSIL.

The rearrangement links TRBV21-1 to TRBJ1-2. TRBV21-1 is a pseudogene. This CDR3 is built from 17 residues. Written as DNA, the CDR3 is TGTGCCAGCAGCGGCCGGGACTATACCCTGGGGGACTATGGCTACACCTTC. The encoded protein is CASSGRDYTLGDYGYTF.

The chain links TRBV10-3 to TRBJ1-5; D uncertain. This CDR3 region has 13 residues. Per the germline V gene, CDR1 is ENHRY and CDR2 is SYGVKD. V dropped 6 bases and J dropped 2 bases, with 8 bases sitting between them. The CDR3 nucleotides read TGTGCCATCAGCCCCGAGGGCAATCAGCCCCAGCATTTT. It yields the protein CAISPEGNQPQHF.

The rearrangement joins TRBV2 to TRBJ1-1, with D perhaps TRBD1 (5 bases). V lost 10 bases and J 1 base, leaving 13 bases between the germline ends. This CDR3 is built from 13 residues. Germline V gives CDR1 SNHLY, CDR2 FYNNEI. Here the CDR3 DNA reads TGTGCCACCGGAGGGAGGGGGAACACTGAAGCTTTCTTT. Translation: CATGGRGNTEAFF.